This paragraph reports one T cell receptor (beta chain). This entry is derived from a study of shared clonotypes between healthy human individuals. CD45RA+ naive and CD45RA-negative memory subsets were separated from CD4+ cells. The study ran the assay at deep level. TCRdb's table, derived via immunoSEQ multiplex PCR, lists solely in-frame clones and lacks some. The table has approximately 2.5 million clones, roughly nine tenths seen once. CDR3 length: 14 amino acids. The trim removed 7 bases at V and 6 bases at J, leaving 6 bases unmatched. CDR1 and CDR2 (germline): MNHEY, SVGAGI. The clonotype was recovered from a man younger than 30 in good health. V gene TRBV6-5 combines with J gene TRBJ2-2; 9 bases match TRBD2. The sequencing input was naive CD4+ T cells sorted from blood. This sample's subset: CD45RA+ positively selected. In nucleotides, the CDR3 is TGTGCCAGCATAGGCGGGGGGGCCGCCGGGGAGCTGTTTTTT. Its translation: CASIGGGAAGELFF.